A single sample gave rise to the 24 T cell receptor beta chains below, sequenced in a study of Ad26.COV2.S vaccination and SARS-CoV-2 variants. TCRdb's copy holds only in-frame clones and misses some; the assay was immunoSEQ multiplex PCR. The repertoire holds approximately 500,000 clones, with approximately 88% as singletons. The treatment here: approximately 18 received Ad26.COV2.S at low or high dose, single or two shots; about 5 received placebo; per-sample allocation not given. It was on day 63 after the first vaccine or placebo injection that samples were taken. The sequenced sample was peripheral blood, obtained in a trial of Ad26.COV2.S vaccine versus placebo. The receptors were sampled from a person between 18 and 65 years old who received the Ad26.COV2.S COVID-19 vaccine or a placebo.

Written as DNA, the CDR3 is TGTGCCAGCAGTTCGACCACAGCAGGCACCTACGAGCAGTACTTC. Translated, it gives CASSSTTAGTYEQYF. This sequence joins TRBV28 and TRBJ2-7, with D hard to call. There are 15 residues in the CDR3. Trimming removed 4 bases from V and 2 bases from J, with 15 bases in between. CDR1 is MDHEN, CDR2 SYDVKM, per germline.

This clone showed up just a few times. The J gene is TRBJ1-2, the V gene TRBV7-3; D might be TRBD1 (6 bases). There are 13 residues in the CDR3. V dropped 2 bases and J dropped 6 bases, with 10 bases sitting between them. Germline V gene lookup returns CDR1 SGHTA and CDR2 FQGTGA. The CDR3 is CASSLDRLHGYTF. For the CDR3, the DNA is TGTGCCAGCAGCTTAGACAGGCTCCATGGCTACACCTTC.

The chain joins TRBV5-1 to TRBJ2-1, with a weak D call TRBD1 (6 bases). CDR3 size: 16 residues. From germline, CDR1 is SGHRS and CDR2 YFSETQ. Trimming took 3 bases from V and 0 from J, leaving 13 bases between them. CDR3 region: CASSSGEMSSYNEQFF. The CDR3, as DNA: TGCGCCAGCAGCTCAGGGGAAATGAGCTCCTACAATGAGCAGTTCTTC.

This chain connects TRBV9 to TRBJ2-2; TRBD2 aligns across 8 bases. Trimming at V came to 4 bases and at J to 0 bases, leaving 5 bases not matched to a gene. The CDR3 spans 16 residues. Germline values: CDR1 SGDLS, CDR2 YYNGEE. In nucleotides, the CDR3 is TGTGCCAGCAGCCCTATACTAGCGGCGAACACCGGGGAGCTGTTTTTT. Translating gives CASSPILAANTGELFF.

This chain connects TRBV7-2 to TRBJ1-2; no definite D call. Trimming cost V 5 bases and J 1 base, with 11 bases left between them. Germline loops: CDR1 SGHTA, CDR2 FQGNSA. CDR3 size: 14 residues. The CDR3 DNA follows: TGTGCCAGCAGCGAACCGCTCCGTAACTATGGCTACACCTTC. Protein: CASSEPLRNYGYTF.

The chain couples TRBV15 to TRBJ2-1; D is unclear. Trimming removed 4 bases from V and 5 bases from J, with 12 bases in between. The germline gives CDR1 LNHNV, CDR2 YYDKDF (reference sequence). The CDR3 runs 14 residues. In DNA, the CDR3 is TGTGCCACCAGCATCGGGCAGGATAACAATGAGCAGTTCTTC. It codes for CATSIGQDNNEQFF.

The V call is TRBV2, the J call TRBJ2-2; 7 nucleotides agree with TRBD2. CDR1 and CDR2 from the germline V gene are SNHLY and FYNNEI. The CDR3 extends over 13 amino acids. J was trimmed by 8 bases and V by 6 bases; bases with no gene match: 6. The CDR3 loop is CASRAWREGELFF. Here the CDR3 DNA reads TGTGCCAGCAGGGCCTGGCGGGAGGGGGAGCTGTTTTTT.

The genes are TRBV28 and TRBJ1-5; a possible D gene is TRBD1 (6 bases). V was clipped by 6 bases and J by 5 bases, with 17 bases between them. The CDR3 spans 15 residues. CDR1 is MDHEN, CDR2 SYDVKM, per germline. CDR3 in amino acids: CASRNRVWGDQPQHF. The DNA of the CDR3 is TGTGCCAGCAGAAACAGGGTCTGGGGAGATCAGCCCCAGCATTTT.

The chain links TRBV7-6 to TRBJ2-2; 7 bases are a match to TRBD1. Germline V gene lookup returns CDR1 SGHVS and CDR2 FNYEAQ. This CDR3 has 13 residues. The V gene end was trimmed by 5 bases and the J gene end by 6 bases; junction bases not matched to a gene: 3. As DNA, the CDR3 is TGTGCCAGCAGCACAGGGGTACCCGGGGAGCTGTTTTTT. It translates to CASSTGVPGELFF.

The CDR3 loop reads CASSQDEIEQFF. CDR3 bases: TGCGCCAGCAGCCAAGACGAGATTGAGCAGTTCTTC. The J gene is TRBJ2-1, the V gene TRBV4-1; D is uncertain. The ends were cut back, 0 bases at V and 9 bases at J, with 6 bases in the middle. Germline V gene lookup returns CDR1 MGHRA and CDR2 YSYEKL. This CDR3 has 12 amino acids.

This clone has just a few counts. The CDR3 coding sequence is TGTGCCAGCAGCCCATCCGGGGGCATCTCGTACGAGCAGTACTTC. Protein product: CASSPSGGISYEQYF. The chain joins TRBV11-2 to TRBJ2-7; D may be TRBD1 or TRBD2 (6 bases each). V shed 5 bases and J shed 4 bases, with 18 bases lying between them. The CDR3 is 15 residues long. CDR1 is SGHAT and CDR2 is FQNNGV in the germline V gene. The full variable domain, in which reference TRBV11-2 and TRBJ2-7 provide the parts outside the CDR3, is EAGVAQSPRYKIIEKRQSVAFWCNPISGHATLYWYQQILGQGPKLLIQFQNNGVVDDSQLPKDRFSAERLKGVDSTLKIQPAKLEDSAVYLCASSPSGGISYEQYFGPGTRLTVT.

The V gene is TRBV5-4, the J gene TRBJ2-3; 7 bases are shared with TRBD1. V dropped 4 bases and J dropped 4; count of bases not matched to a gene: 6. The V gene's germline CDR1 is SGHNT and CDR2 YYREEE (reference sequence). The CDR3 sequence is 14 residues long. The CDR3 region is CASSRMTGSDTQYF. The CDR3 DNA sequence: TGTGCCAGCAGCCGCATGACAGGGTCAGATACGCAGTATTTT.

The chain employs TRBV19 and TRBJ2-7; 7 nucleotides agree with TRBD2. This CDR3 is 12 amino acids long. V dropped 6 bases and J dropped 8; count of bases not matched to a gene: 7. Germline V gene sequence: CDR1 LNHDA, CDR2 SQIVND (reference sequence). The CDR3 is CASRRSGGKQYF. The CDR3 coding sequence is TGTGCCAGTAGGAGGTCGGGGGGTAAGCAGTACTTC.

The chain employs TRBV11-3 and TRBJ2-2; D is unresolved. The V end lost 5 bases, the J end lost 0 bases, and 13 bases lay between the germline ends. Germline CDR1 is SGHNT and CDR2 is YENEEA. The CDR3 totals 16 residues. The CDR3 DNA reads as TGTGCCAGCAGCCCAGACGGCTATACGAACACCGGGGAGCTGTTTTTT. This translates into CASSPDGYTNTGELFF. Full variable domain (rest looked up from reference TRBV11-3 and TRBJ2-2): EAGVVQSPRYKIIEKKQPVAFWCNPISGHNTLYWYLQNLGQGPELLIRYENEEAVDDSQLPKDRFSAERLKGVDSTLKIQPAELGDSAVYLCASSPDGYTNTGELFFGEGSRLTVL.

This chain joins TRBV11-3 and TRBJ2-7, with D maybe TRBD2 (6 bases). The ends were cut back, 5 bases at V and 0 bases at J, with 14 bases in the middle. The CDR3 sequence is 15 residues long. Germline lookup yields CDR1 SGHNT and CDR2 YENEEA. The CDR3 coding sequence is TGTGCCAGCAGCCCCAGAGGAGGGTTCTCCTACGAGCAGTACTTC. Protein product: CASSPRGGFSYEQYF.

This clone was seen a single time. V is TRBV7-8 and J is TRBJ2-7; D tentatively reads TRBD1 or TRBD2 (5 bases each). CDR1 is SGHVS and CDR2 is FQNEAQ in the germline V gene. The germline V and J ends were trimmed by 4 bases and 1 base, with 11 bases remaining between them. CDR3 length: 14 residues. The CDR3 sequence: CASSYRDESYEQYF. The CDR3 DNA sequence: TGTGCCAGCAGCTACCGGGACGAATCCTACGAGCAGTACTTC. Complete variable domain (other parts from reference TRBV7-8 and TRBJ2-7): GAGVSQSPRYKVAKRGQDVALRCDPISGHVSLFWYQQALGQGPEFLTYFQNEAQLDKSGLPSDRFFAERPEGSVSTLKIQRTQQEDSAVYLCASSYRDESYEQYFGPGTRLTVT.

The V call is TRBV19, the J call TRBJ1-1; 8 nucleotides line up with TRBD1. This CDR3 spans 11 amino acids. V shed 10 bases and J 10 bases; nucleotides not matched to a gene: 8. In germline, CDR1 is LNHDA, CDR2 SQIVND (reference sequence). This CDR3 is CATSIGTGAFF. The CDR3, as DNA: TGTGCCACTTCCATTGGGACAGGAGCTTTCTTT.

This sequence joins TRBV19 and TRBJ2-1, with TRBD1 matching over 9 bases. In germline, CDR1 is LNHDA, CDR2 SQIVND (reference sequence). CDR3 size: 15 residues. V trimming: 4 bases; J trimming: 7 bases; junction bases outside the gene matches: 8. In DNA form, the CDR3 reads TGTGCCAGTAGTAAGGACAGGGGAACGTTTAATGAGCAGTTCTTC. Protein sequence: CASSKDRGTFNEQFF.

The CDR3 DNA is TGCGCCAGCAGCCTAGCGGGCCCCTTCAATGAGCAGTTCTTC. Translation gives CASSLAGPFNEQFF. J is TRBJ2-1 and V is TRBV5-1, with 8 bases aligning to TRBD2. Germline loops: CDR1 SGHRS, CDR2 YFSETQ. This CDR3 contains 14 residues. V lost 4 bases to trimming and J lost 6 bases; unmatched junction nucleotides: 6.

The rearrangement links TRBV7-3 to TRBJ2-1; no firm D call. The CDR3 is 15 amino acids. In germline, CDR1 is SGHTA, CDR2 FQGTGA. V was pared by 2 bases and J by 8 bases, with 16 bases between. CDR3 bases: TGTGCCAGCAGCTTAGGATCTCTCAGTGGGGATGAGCAGTTCTTC. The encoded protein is CASSLGSLSGDEQFF.

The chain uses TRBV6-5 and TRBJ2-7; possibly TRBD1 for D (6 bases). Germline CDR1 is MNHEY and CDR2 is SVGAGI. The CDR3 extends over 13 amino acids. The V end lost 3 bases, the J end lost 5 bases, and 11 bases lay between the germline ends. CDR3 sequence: CASSYYRADEQYF. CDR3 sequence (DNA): TGTGCCAGCAGTTATTACAGGGCGGACGAGCAGTACTTC.

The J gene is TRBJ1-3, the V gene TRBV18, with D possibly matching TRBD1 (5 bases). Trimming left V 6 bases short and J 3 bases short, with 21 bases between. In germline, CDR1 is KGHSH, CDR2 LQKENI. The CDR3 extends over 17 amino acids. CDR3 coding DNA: TGTGCCAGCTCCCCCCGACGTGGGGGGATCCTTGGAAACACCATATATTTT. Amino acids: CASSPRRGGILGNTIYF. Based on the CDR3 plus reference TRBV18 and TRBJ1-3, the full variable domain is NAGVMQNPRHLVRRRGQEARLRCSPMKGHSHVYWYRQLPEEGLKFMVYLQKENIIDESGMPKERFSAEFPKEGPSILRIQQVVRGDSAAYFCASSPRRGGILGNTIYFGEGSWLTVV.

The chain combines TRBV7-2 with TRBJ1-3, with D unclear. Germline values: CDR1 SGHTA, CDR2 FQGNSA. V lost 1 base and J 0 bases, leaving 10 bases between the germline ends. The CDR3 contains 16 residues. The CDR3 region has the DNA TGTGCCAGCAGCTTAGGGGCAGGCCGCTCTGGAAACACCATATATTTT. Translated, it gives CASSLGAGRSGNTIYF.

The CDR3 region is CASSYVGKGTDTQYF. CDR3 nucleotides: TGTGCCAGCAGTTACGTAGGGAAGGGCACAGATACGCAGTATTTT. The gene calls are TRBV6-2 or TRBV6-3 and TRBJ2-3; D gene uncertain. Germline CDR1 is MNHEY and CDR2 is SVGEGT. The V end lost 2 bases, the J end lost 1 base, and 10 bases lay between the germline ends. CDR3 length equals 15 residues.